One sample yielded the 11 T cell receptor beta chains listed below, sequenced in a study of blood T cell repertoires in COVID-19. Assay: immunoSEQ multiplex PCR; the TCRdb copy retains only in-frame clones and omits some. The table lists a few hundred thousand clones, roughly 87% of them singletons. Sequenced sample: peripheral blood. The source of these receptors is a human donor in a cohort sampled during active COVID-19.

As regards this clone: Other DNA sequences within the sample encode an identical CDR3. This sequence joins TRBV25-1 and TRBJ1-2, with 7 nucleotides matching TRBD1. Germline CDR1 MGHDK, CDR2 SYGVNS. The CDR3 contains 12 residues. The V segment lost 6 bases and the J segment 4 bases; nucleotides outside the gene matches: 2. The DNA of the CDR3 is TGTGCCAGCAGGGACAGGAGCTATGGCTACACCTTC. It is translated as CASRDRSYGYTF.

The chain joins TRBV28 to TRBJ2-3, with TRBD2 matching over 11 bases. The CDR3 totals 15 residues. Germline CDR1 is MDHEN and CDR2 is SYDVKM. The V segment lost 5 bases and the J segment 7 bases; nucleotides outside the gene matches: 8. The chain's CDR3 is CASSPLAGVSNTQYF. CDR3 DNA sequence: TGTGCCAGCAGTCCACTAGCGGGAGTTTCTAATACGCAGTATTTT.

The rearrangement links TRBV7-8 to TRBJ2-7, with 9 bases lining up with TRBD2. Trimming took 0 bases from V and 6 from J; bases not matched to a gene: 6. Germline lookup yields CDR1 SGHVS and CDR2 FQNEAQ. This CDR3 contains 15 residues. Written as DNA, the CDR3 is TGTGCCAGCAGCTTAGCTAGCGGGGGACTTGCCGAGCAGTACTTC. It encodes CASSLASGGLAEQYF.

The chain couples TRBV7-9 to TRBJ1-1; TRBD1 is a possible D gene (5 bases). V lost 5 bases to trimming and J lost 10 bases, with 20 bases between them. This CDR3 contains 14 residues. Looked up from germline, CDR1 is SEHNR and CDR2 is FQNEAQ (reference sequence). Written as DNA, the CDR3 is TGTGCCAGCAGCCGAACGGGCAGGGCGGGGAGAGCTTTCTTT. Translated: CASSRTGRAGRAFF. The full variable domain, its missing parts supplied by reference TRBV7-9 and TRBJ1-1, is DTGVSQNPRHKITKRGQNVTFRCDPISEHNRLYWYRQTLGQGPEFLTYFQNEAQLEKSRLLSDRFSAERPKGSFSTLEIQRTEQGDSAMYLCASSRTGRAGRAFFGQGTRLTVV.

The chain combines TRBV18 with TRBJ1-1; D is ambiguous. The V gene lost 6 bases and the J gene lost 6 bases, with 14 bases spanning the gap. This CDR3 has 13 amino acids. Per the germline V gene, CDR1 is KGHSH and CDR2 is LQKENI. CDR3 nucleotides: TGTGCCAGCTCCAGCGGGCAGATGGCTGAAGCTTTCTTT. Translating gives CASSSGQMAEAFF.

This clone is a singleton in its sample. This sequence joins TRBV12-3 or TRBV12-4 and TRBJ2-3; D call uncertain. V shed 6 bases and J shed 5 bases, with 6 bases lying between them. CDR3 size: 11 residues. CDR3 protein: CASRTGDTQYF. DNA for the CDR3: TGTGCCAGCAGAACCGGAGATACGCAGTATTTT.

This clone was found once. The chain joins TRBV29-1 to TRBJ2-5, with TRBD2 matching over 16 bases. Germline values: CDR1 SQVTM, CDR2 ANQGSEA. V shed 7 bases, J shed 5 bases, and the junction held 4 bases outside the gene matches. The CDR3 runs to 14 residues. The CDR3 region is CSAGTSGGAETQYF. The CDR3 DNA reads as TGCAGCGCGGGGACTAGCGGGGGGGCGGAGACCCAGTACTTC.

The rearrangement links TRBV6-5 to TRBJ1-1; D perhaps matches TRBD1 (5 bases). Germline V gene sequence: CDR1 MNHEY, CDR2 SVGAGI. The ends were cut back, 8 bases at V and 4 bases at J, with 11 bases in the middle. The length of the CDR3 is 12 residues. DNA of the CDR3: TGTGCCAGCCAAAGGGGATTCACTGAAGCTTTCTTT. Its translation is CASQRGFTEAFF.

The chain carries TRBV9 and TRBJ1-3; no clear D. The ends were cut back, 2 bases at V and 0 bases at J, with 9 bases in the middle. The CDR3 has 15 amino acids. Germline CDR1 reads SGDLS; CDR2 reads YYNGEE. As DNA, the CDR3 is TGTGCCAGCAGCGTGTCCGAACACTCTGGAAACACCATATATTTT. This encodes CASSVSEHSGNTIYF.

V and J are TRBV7-2 and TRBJ1-3; tentative D call: TRBD1 (5 bases). The CDR3 consists of 15 residues. Trimming removed 5 bases from V and 4 bases from J, with 15 bases in between. CDR1 is SGHTA, CDR2 FQGNSA, per germline. This CDR3 reads CASSQATGSGNTIYF. CDR3 in DNA: TGTGCCAGCAGCCAGGCCACAGGTTCCGGAAACACCATATATTTT.

This sequence joins TRBV7-2 and TRBJ1-2, with 8 positions matching TRBD1. V dropped 5 bases and J dropped 5; count of bases not matched to a gene: 7. In germline, CDR1 is SGHTA, CDR2 FQGNSA. This CDR3 is built from 14 residues. The CDR3 nucleotides are TGTGCCAGCAGCGGAGACAGGGGCCTATATGGCTACACCTTC. It encodes CASSGDRGLYGYTF. The complete variable domain, with remaining parts taken from reference TRBV7-2 and TRBJ1-2, reads GAGVSQSPSNKVTEKGKDVELRCDPISGHTALYWYRQSLGQGLEFLIYFQGNSAPDKSGLPSDRFSAERTGGSVSTLTIQRTQQEDSAVYLCASSGDRGLYGYTFGSGTRLTVV.